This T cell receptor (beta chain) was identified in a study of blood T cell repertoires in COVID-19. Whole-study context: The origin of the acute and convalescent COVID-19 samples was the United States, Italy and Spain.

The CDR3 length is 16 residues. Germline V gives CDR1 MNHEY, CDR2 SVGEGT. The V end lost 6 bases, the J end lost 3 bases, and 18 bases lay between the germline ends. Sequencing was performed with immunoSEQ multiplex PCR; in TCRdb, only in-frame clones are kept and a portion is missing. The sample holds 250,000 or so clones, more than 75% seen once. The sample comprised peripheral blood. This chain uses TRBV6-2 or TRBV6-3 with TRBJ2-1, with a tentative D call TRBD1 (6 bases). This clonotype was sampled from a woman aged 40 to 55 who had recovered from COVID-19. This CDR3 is CASSQDRLYRYNEQFF. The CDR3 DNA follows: TGTGCCAGCAGCCAGGACAGACTATACCGCTACAATGAGCAGTTCTTC.